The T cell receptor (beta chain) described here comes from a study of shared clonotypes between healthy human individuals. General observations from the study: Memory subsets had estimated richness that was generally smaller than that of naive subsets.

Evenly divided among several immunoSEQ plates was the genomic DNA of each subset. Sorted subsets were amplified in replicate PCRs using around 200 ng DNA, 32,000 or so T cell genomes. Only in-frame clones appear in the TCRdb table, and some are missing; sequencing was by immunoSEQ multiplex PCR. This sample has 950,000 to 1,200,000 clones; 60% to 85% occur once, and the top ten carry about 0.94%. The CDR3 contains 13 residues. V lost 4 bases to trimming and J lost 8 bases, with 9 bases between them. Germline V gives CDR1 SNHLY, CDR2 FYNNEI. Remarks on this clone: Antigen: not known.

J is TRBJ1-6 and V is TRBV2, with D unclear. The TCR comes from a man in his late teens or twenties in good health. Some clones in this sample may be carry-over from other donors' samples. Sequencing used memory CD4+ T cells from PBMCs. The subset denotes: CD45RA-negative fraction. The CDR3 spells CASSVLVDSPLHF. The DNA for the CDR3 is TGTGCCAGCAGTGTTCTAGTAGATTCACCCCTCCACTTT. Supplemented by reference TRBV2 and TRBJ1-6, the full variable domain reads EPEVTQTPSHQVTQMGQEVILRCVPISNHLYFYWYRQILGQKVEFLVSFYNNEISEKSEIFDDQFSVERPDGSNFTLKIRSTKLEDSAMYFCASSVLVDSPLHFGNGTRLTVT.